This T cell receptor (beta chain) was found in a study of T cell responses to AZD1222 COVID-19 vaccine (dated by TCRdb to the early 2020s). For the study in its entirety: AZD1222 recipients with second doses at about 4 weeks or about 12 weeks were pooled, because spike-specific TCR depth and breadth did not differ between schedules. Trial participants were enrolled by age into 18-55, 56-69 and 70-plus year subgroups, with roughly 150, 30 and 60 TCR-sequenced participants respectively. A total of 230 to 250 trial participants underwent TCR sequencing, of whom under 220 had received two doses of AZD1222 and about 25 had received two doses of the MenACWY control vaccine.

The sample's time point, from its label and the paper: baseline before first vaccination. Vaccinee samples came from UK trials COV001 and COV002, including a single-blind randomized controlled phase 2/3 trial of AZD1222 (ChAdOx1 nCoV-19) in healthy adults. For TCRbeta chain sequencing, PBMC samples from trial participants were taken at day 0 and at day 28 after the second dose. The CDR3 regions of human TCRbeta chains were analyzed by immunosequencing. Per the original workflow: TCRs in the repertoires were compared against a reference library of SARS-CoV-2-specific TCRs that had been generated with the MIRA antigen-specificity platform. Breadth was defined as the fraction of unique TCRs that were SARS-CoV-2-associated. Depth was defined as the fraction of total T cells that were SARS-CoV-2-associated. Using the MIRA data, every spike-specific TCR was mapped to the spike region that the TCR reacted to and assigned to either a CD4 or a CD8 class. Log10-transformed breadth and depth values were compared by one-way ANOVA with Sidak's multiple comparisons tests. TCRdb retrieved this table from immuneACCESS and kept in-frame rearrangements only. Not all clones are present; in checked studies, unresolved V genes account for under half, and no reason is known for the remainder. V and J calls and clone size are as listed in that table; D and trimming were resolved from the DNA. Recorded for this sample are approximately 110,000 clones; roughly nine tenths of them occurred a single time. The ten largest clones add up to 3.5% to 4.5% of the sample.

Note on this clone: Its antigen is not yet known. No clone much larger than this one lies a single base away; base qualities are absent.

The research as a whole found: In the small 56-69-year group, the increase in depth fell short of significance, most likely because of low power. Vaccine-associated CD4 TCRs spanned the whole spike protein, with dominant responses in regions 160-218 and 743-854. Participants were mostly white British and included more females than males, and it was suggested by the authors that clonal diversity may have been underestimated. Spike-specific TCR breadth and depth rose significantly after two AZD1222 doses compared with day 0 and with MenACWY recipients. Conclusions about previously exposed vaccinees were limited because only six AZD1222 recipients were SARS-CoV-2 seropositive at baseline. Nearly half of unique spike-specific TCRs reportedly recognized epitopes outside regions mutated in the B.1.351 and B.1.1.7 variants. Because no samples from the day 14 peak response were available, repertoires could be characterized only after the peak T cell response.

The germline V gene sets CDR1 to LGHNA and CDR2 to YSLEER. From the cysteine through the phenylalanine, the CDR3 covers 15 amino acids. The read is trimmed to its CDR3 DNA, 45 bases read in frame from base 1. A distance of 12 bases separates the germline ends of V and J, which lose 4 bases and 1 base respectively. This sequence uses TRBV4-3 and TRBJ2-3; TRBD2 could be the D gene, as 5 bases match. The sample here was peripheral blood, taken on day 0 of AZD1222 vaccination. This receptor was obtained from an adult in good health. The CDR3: CASSRSLVGTDTQYF. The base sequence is TGCGCCAGCAGCCGATCACTAGTAGGCACAGATACGCAGTATTTT.